This TCR beta chain stems from a study of cytomegalovirus exposure and HLA in healthy donors (dated by TCRdb to 2016 to 2017). Concerning the study at large: In an earlier analysis of 587 of the donors, around 300 Gb of sequence data and 90 million to 120 million unique TCR beta sequences from about 179 million T cells were reported. An early release that covered about 600 HLA-typed donors contained approximately 300 gigabases of sequencing data and tens of millions of unique TCR sequences. The genetic ancestry cluster associated with self-reported Caucasian donors included roughly 84% of the roughly 400 genotyped donors. The study aimed to test whether signatures of past pathogen exposure could be identified by cataloging public T cell receptors. The study used immunosequencing to profile the T cell repertoires of around 600 subjects and linked those repertoires to cytomegalovirus serostatus. In addition to the first cohort of several hundred subjects, a separate validation cohort of 120 different subjects was used. To predict cytomegalovirus infection status, the study brought together high-throughput TCR immunosequencing, statistical association of individual TCRs with disease status, and machine learning. A later analysis re-examined previously published TCR beta repertoires from roughly 720 donors and added high-resolution HLA genotyping to investigate patterns of TCR occurrence. Rather than using new phenotypic data, the later analysis identified candidate immune exposures from TCR beta sequences and from how often those sequences occurred across donors. In an earlier analysis of about 590 of the donors, high-throughput TCR beta sequencing was used to judge whether each TCR beta V gene segment behaved as functional or pseudogenic. Donor age, sex, ethnicity and CMV serostatus were collected together with the repertoire data. A later genetic analysis used genome-wide SNP genotypes for about 65% of the roughly 670 donors, treating that subset as a discovery cohort. Every discovery cohort repertoire had been produced on one sequencing platform. Class I and class II HLA loci were covered by the typing at four-digit resolution. Typing coverage differed by locus: A, B, C, DRB1 and DQB1 were typed in roughly 629-630 donors, DQA1 in around 500, DPA1 in approximately 600, and DPB1 in about 450. Because of strong linkage in the cohort, five DR-DQ haplotypes were treated as single units for association and clustering. Across some 400 genotyped donors of the cohort, an average of roughly 230,000 unique TCR beta nucleotide sequences per donor were sequenced, and roughly a sixth of those sequences were non-productive. Summary of the overall study and its limitations: Correlated functional status among segregating V segments might reflect linkage disequilibrium, but an unknown experimental factor could not be ruled out. A later analysis found that TCR association rates varied across HLA loci, with DRB1 alleles showing the most associated TCRs and HLA-C alleles the fewest. In a later analysis, HLA-associated TCR beta chains showed more clonal expansion and lower generation probabilities than non-associated chains that were equally common. HLA typing was unavailable for some donors at each locus, so association tests used only the typed subset. The earlier analysis of about 600 of the donors excluded roughly 17 rarely observed V segments, including chromosome 9 orphons, because counts were too low. In a later genetic analysis, a missense DCLRE1C variant was associated with V-gene and J-gene trimming of TCR beta chains, and the association was replicated in an independent cohort. A further reported finding was that TCR beta sequences accurately predicted the HLA-A and HLA-B alleles for most subjects in the first cohort. The presence/absence analyses assumed that sequencing depth was roughly uniform across donors, and that assumption may not be true. A total of 150 or so TCR beta chains were listed by the study as associated with cytomegalovirus. The classifier was reported to diagnose cytomegalovirus status with high specificity and sensitivity in both the original and validation cohorts. An earlier analysis of 587 of the donors showed that most TCR beta V segments appeared in productive rearrangements either about 87% or about 30% of the time, which broadly matched IMGT annotations. The authors suggested that the approach could potentially be generalized to other disease states and immunological phenotypes. A cluster of highly shared sequence variants was judged likely to represent a technical artifact of the sequencing pipeline. Strong co-occurrence of HLA alleles, especially DR and DQ, made assigning TCR associations to individual alleles difficult. Some IMGT-functional V segments, including TRBV6-2 and TRBV6-3, could not be told apart with the 87-base-pair reads, so those segments were excluded. A later analysis reported that several top co-occurrence clusters appeared linked to parvovirus B19, influenza, CMV and Epstein-Barr virus. While some public TCRs were present in many individuals, most TCR sequences turned up only very rarely across donors. At a false discovery rate of 0.05, a later analysis linked under 20,000 TCR beta sequences to specific HLA alleles. A few of the identified cytomegalovirus-associated TCR beta chains were confirmed in vitro to be specific for cytomegalovirus antigens. According to a later genetic analysis, donors in an Asian-associated ancestry cluster had fewer N-insertions in productive TCRs than the roughly 700-donor mean. Immune exposure information for the cohort was limited to CMV serostatus. Only TCR beta chains were sequenced in this cohort, and the absence of alpha or paired-chain data limited detectable features. In a later analysis, most CMV-associated TCR beta chains were found to appear HLA-restricted, with HLA associations seemingly driven largely by CMV exposure.

In total, over 600 healthy bone marrow donors made up the cohort. All cohort members were sampled while nominally healthy, although unrecorded immune exposures were likely present. The donor tested CMV seronegative and was one of the 352 seronegative cohort members. Each donor provided a peripheral blood sample, and peripheral blood mononuclear cells were used for TCR beta sequencing. Genomic DNA was extracted from the blood cell samples with the Qiagen DNeasy Blood Extraction Kit. The germline V gene gives CDR1 as SGHDT and CDR2 as YYEEEE. The germline V and J ends show losses of 0 bases and 4 bases respectively, and no gene match explains 6 bases of the junction. CDR3 length: 17 amino acids, cysteine to phenylalanine. Kept here is only the CDR3 DNA, which spans 51 bases and is read in frame from base 1. Comment on this clone: What this receptor recognizes is not known.

Receptor amplification or capture employed the immunoSEQ multiplex PCR assay. For the multiplex PCR, a mixture combining 60 forward primers for TCR Vbeta segments and 13 reverse primers for TCR Jbeta segments was used. Amplification of the CDR3 region of rearranged TCR beta genes was performed with a multiplex PCR assay on genomic DNA. The Illumina HiSeq System was used to sequence the amplified TCR beta libraries as 87-base-pair reads. Per the authors' processing: A later analysis counted 65 million to 90 million unique TCR beta chains across the 670 or so repertoires, and around 12 million of these chains were shared by at least two donors. Raw reads were error-corrected and collapsed into unique sequences by a nearest-neighbor algorithm in which closely related sequences were merged to remove PCR and sequencing errors. Alignment of CDR3 sequences to IMGT reference sequences was used to assign V, D and J gene segments. For a sequence to be retained, a match of at least six nucleotides was required to both a V gene segment and a J gene segment. Rearrangements were classified as productive when the CDR3 lacked stop codons and remained in frame with V and J, and all other rearrangements were classified as non-productive. CDR3 was defined by IMGT convention, running from the second conserved V-encoded cysteine to the conserved J-encoded phenylalanine. The earlier analysis of some 540 of the donors excluded any sequence lacking an unambiguous match to a single V gene segment. An earlier analysis of 587 of the donors classified V segments as functional when productive rearrangements were above 56.7% and as segregating when the standard deviation between donors was above 5%. A statistical classification framework was built for diagnosing cytomegalovirus status from the catalog of TCR beta chain sequences. In a later analysis, V and J genes were assigned by comparing TCR nucleotide sequences against IMGT/GENE-DB human TR gene sequences. In a later analysis, CDR3 sequences and most-parsimonious VDJ recombination scenarios were assigned using the TCRdist pipeline. In a later analysis, each TCR beta chain was defined by its CDR3 amino acid sequence together with its V-gene family, and reads lacking a unique V-gene family were excluded. A later analysis removed over 500 highly shared, low-generation-probability nucleotide sequences to deal with suspected cross-contamination and a sequencing artifact. A later analysis calculated a clonal expansion index for each public chain from normalized within-repertoire ranks of inferred template counts. In a later analysis, generation probabilities were computed using a VDJ recombination model fitted to out-of-frame rearrangements, and the results were checked against IGoR. A later analysis scored TCR-TCR, TCR-HLA and TCR-CMV co-occurrence with hypergeometric tests, applying a repertoire-size bias correction to TCR pairs. A later analysis estimated false discovery rates by permuting HLA or CMV assignments 20 times. In a later analysis, co-occurring TCRs were grouped with DBSCAN, and TCRdist sequence similarity was added when clustering was performed within HLA-allele-positive subsets. Co-occurrence clustering excluded repertoires with fewer than 30,000 or more than 120,000 public chains, plus five with anomalous nucleotide sharing. This immuneACCESS table, as held by TCRdb, lists in-frame sequences with V and J called but not all clones. Of the missing ones, under half trace to an unresolved V gene in checked studies; the others have no known cause. V and J calls and clone size come straight from that table; D and trimming were deduced from the DNA. The table held for this sample gives 190,000 or so clones. Of the sample, roughly 0.7% falls within the top ten clones.

This sequence was found in a boy younger than 18 in good health and CMV-seronegative. Sample: PBMCs. Here the chain combines TRBV5-6 and TRBJ2-1, and 11 junctional nucleotides match TRBD2. For the CDR3, the sequence is CASSLDATSGVYNEQFF. DNA sequence: TGTGCCAGCAGCTTGGATGCGACTAGCGGGGTATACAATGAGCAGTTCTTC. This CDR3, with the reference TRBV5-6 and TRBJ2-1 proteins standing in past its ends, gives the full variable domain DAGVTQSPTHLIKTRGQQVTLRCSPKSGHDTVSWYQQALGQGPQFIFQYYEEEERQRGNFPDRFSGHQFPNYSSELNVNALLLGDSALYLCASSLDATSGVYNEQFFGPGTRLTVL.